These 29 T cell receptor beta chains came from one sample sequenced in a study of CD8 T cells in ankylosing spondylitis. TCRdb analysed the 5' RACE reads with MiXCR anew, one entry per CDR3 protein. The sample holds 250,000 to 400,000 distinct CDR3 sequences, 9.5% to 13% seen once. The sample comprised blood, either unsorted or a sorted T cell fraction (not recorded which). These receptors all come from a female donor with ankylosing spondylitis or in good health (not recorded which).

The rearrangement uses TRBV27 and TRBJ2-1; either TRBD1 or TRBD2 may supply D (6 bases each). Trimming cost V 3 bases and J 5 bases, with 14 bases left between them. Germline lookup yields CDR1 MNHEY and CDR2 SMNVEV (reference sequence). The CDR3 sequence is 15 residues long. The CDR3 sequence: CASSFWGARDNEQFF. CDR3 coding DNA: TGTGCCAGCAGTTTTTGGGGGGCCCGGGACAATGAGCAGTTCTTC.

CDR3 sequence reads: CASSQGGPDNQPQHF. CDR3 DNA: TGTGCCAGCAGCCAAGGGGGACCCGACAATCAGCCCCAGCATTTT. This rearrangement joins TRBV3-1 to TRBJ1-5, with a tentative D call TRBD1 (5 bases). CDR3 size: 15 residues. V shed 1 base and J shed 3 bases, with 10 bases lying between them. In germline, CDR1 is LGHDT, CDR2 YNNKEL (reference sequence). The complete variable domain, with remaining parts taken from reference TRBV3-1 and TRBJ1-5, reads DTAVSQTPKYLVTQMGNDKSIKCEQNLGHDTMYWYKQDSKKFLKIMFSYNNKELIINETVPNRFSPKSPDKAHLNLHINSLELGDSAVYFCASSQGGPDNQPQHFGDGTRLSIL.

This clonotype was counted only a few times. The chain couples TRBV5-1 to TRBJ2-7; possible D gene TRBD1, 5 bases. The CDR3 has 15 amino acids. Germline V gives CDR1 SGHRS, CDR2 YFSETQ. The ends were cut back, 2 bases at V and 3 bases at J, with 15 bases in the middle. The CDR3 protein is CASSFNQGTGYEQYF. As DNA, the CDR3 is TGCGCCAGCAGCTTTAATCAGGGAACGGGCTACGAGCAGTACTTC.

This clonotype was observed many times. This chain joins TRBV9 and TRBJ2-1, with 13 nucleotides matching TRBD2. V lost 4 bases to trimming and J lost 7 bases; unmatched junction nucleotides: 5. The CDR3 has 15 residues. Germline V CDR1 and CDR2: SGDLS, YYNGEE. CDR3 loop: CASSKGLAGMNEQFF. The CDR3 DNA follows: TGTGCCAGCAGCAAGGGACTAGCGGGGATGAATGAGCAGTTCTTC.

This clonotype has a count of ten or more. The rearrangement joins TRBV20-1 to TRBJ2-2, with D possibly matching TRBD2 (5 bases). Trimming took off 0 bases at V and 4 bases at J, with 15 bases between the two ends. Germline V lookup: CDR1 DFQATT, CDR2 SNEGSKA (reference sequence). The CDR3 runs to 16 residues. The CDR3 here is CSAREVWPAGTGELFF. For the CDR3, the DNA is TGCAGTGCTAGAGAGGTCTGGCCGGCGGGCACCGGGGAGCTGTTTTTT.

This clonotype occurred many times. The J gene is TRBJ2-1, the V gene TRBV20-1, with D perhaps TRBD1 (5 bases). The ends were cut back, 6 bases at V and 9 bases at J, with 15 bases in the middle. The germline CDR1 and CDR2 sequences are DFQATT and SNEGSKA (reference sequence). The CDR3 consists of 12 residues. CDR3: CSARSGSVEQFF. The CDR3 DNA reads TGCAGTGCCAGATCAGGGTCGGTTGAGCAGTTCTTC.

CDR3 protein: CASSLAGQDGYTF. DNA for the CDR3: TGTGCCAGCAGTTTAGCGGGCCAGGATGGCTACACCTTC. This chain connects TRBV28 to TRBJ1-2; the D is unclear. This CDR3 has 13 amino acids. Germline V gene sequence: CDR1 MDHEN, CDR2 SYDVKM. V was cut by 2 bases and J by 6 bases, with 10 bases left in between.

The chain uses TRBV12-5 and TRBJ2-3; D uncertain. Germline CDR1 is LGHNT and CDR2 is FRNRAP. V lost 5 bases to trimming and J lost 7 bases, with 10 bases between them. The CDR3 totals 12 residues. CDR3 residues: CASGPGIYTQYF. The CDR3 nucleotides are TGTGCTAGTGGTCCTGGGATTTATACGCAGTATTTT.

This clonotype was picked up a small number of times. V gene TRBV2 combines with J gene TRBJ1-5, with 10 bases that match TRBD1. CDR3 length: 19 amino acids. With 5 bases clipped from V and 0 bases from J, the junction kept 13 bases outside the gene matches. In germline, CDR1 is SNHLY, CDR2 FYNNEI. The DNA for the CDR3 is TGTGCCAGCAGTCCCCGAGGGACAGGGGACCTACCTAGCAATCAGCCCCAGCATTTT. Residues: CASSPRGTGDLPSNQPQHF.

This chain joins TRBV10-3 and TRBJ1-1, with D unclear. V lost 6 bases and J 4 bases, leaving 18 bases between the germline ends. Germline assignment: CDR1 ENHRY and CDR2 SYGVKD. The CDR3 sequence is 15 residues long. The DNA of the CDR3 is TGTGCCATCAGGGCCGGGGAGGGCGTTGGCACTGAAGCTTTCTTT. It encodes CAIRAGEGVGTEAFF.

Comments on this clonotype: A read error is possible here, since a much larger clone lies one base away. V usage is TRBV12-3 or TRBV12-4 and J usage is TRBJ2-3, with D perhaps matching TRBD1 (5 bases). The CDR3 covers 16 residues. Here the CDR3 DNA reads TGTGCCAGCAGGCCCAGGGTGGGGTACGGCACACATACGCAGTATTTT. Amino acids: CASRPRVGYGTHTQYF.

This clonotype has a handful of counts. The chain recombines TRBV29-1 with TRBJ2-7, with 10 bases that match TRBD2. The V segment lost 1 base and the J segment 5 bases; nucleotides outside the gene matches: 2. This CDR3 has 13 amino acids. Germline CDR1 reads SQVTM; CDR2 reads ANQGSEA. CDR3 nucleotide sequence: TGCAGCGTTGAAGGACTAGCGGGTGACGAGCAGTACTTC. Its translation: CSVEGLAGDEQYF.

V usage is TRBV5-1 and J usage is TRBJ2-1, with TRBD2 identical over 12 bases. The germline V gene has CDR1 SGHRS and CDR2 YFSETQ. Trimming took 0 bases from V and 6 from J; bases not matched to a gene: 7. The CDR3 contains 17 residues. The CDR3 nucleotides are TGCGCCAGCAGCTTGGTACTAGCGGGGGGAGCCTTCAATGAGCAGTTCTTC. Protein sequence: CASSLVLAGGAFNEQFF. Full variable domain (remainder filled in from reference TRBV5-1 and TRBJ2-1): KAGVTQTPRYLIKTRGQQVTLSCSPISGHRSVSWYQQTPGQGLQFLFEYFSETQRNKGNFPGRFSGRQFSNSRSEMNVSTLELGDSALYLCASSLVLAGGAFNEQFFGPGTRLTVL.

At least ten counts were recorded for this clonotype. This chain's CDR3 is CASSLDPGVTEAFF. Here the CDR3 DNA reads TGCGCCAGCAGCTTGGATCCAGGGGTTACTGAAGCTTTCTTT. The chain carries TRBV5-1 and TRBJ1-1; a possible D gene is TRBD1 (6 bases). The germline V and J ends were trimmed by 0 bases and 5 bases, with 11 bases remaining between them. CDR3 length: 14 residues. Germline assignment: CDR1 SGHRS and CDR2 YFSETQ.

There are many counts of this clonotype. The V call is TRBV20-1, the J call TRBJ2-1, with TRBD2 matching 7 bases. The germline V gene has CDR1 DFQATT and CDR2 SNEGSKA (reference sequence). Losses at the gene ends were 3 bases for V and 8 bases for J; bases not matched to a gene: 16. This CDR3 contains 16 residues. CDR3 coding DNA: TGCAGTGCTAGGGCCATTTTGGGCGGGAGACTCGATGAGCAGTTCTTC. The encoded protein is CSARAILGGRLDEQFF.

This clonotype was detected ten times or more. The chain links TRBV5-1 to TRBJ2-6, with unresolved D. CDR3 length equals 16 residues. V lost 4 bases, J lost 2 bases, and 13 bases lay in between. Per germline, CDR1 SGHRS and CDR2 YFSETQ. Here the CDR3 reads CASSLAARTGANVLTF. The DNA of the CDR3 is TGCGCCAGCAGCCTGGCCGCCAGAACTGGGGCCAACGTCCTGACTTTC.

This clonotype was seen many times. The genes are TRBV5-5 and TRBJ2-1; unclear D gene. The length of the CDR3 is 15 residues. Germline CDR1 is SGHKS and CDR2 is YYEKEE (reference sequence). V lost 4 bases, J lost 0 bases, and 11 bases lay in between. The CDR3 DNA reads TGTGCCAGCAGCGGAAGAGCGAGCTCCTACAATGAGCAGTTCTTC. As protein: CASSGRASSYNEQFF.

A note on this clonotype: Germline and junction disagree at one end, which may indicate a read error. J is TRBJ1-2 and V is TRBV7-2, with D unclear. The CDR3 has 13 amino acids. The germline gives CDR1 SGHTA, CDR2 FQGNSA. Written as DNA, the CDR3 is TGTGCCAGCAGCTTAGCGGGTGACTATGACTACACCTTC. Protein: CASSLAGDYDYTF.

This clonotype was seen more than once but under ten times. The chain carries TRBV6-4 and TRBJ2-2; maybe TRBD2 (6 bases). The CDR3 extends over 15 amino acids. Trimming removed 5 bases from V and 4 bases from J, with 14 bases in between. CDR1 is MRHNA and CDR2 is SNTAGT in the germline V gene. CDR3 coding DNA: TGTGCCAGCAGTCTAGGCGGGACGGGCACCGGGGAGCTGTTTTTT. It specifies CASSLGGTGTGELFF.

This clonotype was seen a few times. V and J are TRBV12-3 or TRBV12-4 and TRBJ2-7, with 12 bases aligning to TRBD1. V was clipped by 6 bases and J by 4 bases; unmatched bases: 7. The CDR3 extends over 15 amino acids. CDR3 amino acids: CASRPGTGGLYEQYF. The CDR3 DNA follows: TGTGCCAGCAGGCCCGGGACAGGGGGCTTGTACGAGCAGTACTTC.

The rearrangement links TRBV2 to TRBJ2-7, with D tentatively TRBD2 (5 bases). With 4 bases removed from V and 0 bases from J, the gap between germline ends came to 7 bases. The CDR3 is made up of 13 amino acids. Germline V gene lookup returns CDR1 SNHLY and CDR2 FYNNEI. The CDR3 protein is CASSVDFSYEQYF. The CDR3, as DNA: TGTGCCAGCAGTGTGGACTTCTCCTACGAGCAGTACTTC.

The chain uses TRBV5-1 and TRBJ2-7, with D hard to call. The CDR3 covers 13 residues. V lost 1 base and J lost 3, with 8 bases in between. From germline, CDR1 is SGHRS and CDR2 YFSETQ. CDR3 DNA sequence: TGCGCCAGCAGCTTGATCGACAACTACGAGCAGTACTTC. This encodes CASSLIDNYEQYF.

A few counts support this clonotype. The gene calls are TRBV20-1 and TRBJ1-5, with no clear D. Trimming cost V 4 bases and J 1 base, with 14 bases left between them. Germline V gene data show CDR1 as DFQATT and CDR2 as SNEGSKA (reference sequence). This CDR3 region has 15 residues. The CDR3: CSATDRRLSNQPQHF. DNA for the CDR3: TGCAGTGCTACCGACCGCCGGCTAAGCAATCAGCCCCAGCATTTT.

This clonotype was seen a handful of times. J is TRBJ2-7 and V is TRBV7-2; D possibly corresponds to TRBD2 (5 bases). CDR3 length equals 15 residues. Germline values: CDR1 SGHTA, CDR2 FQGNSA. The V and J ends lost 3 bases and 0 bases respectively, with 12 bases between them. CDR3 loop: CASSFREGNSYEQYF. CDR3 nucleotides: TGTGCCAGCAGCTTTCGGGAAGGGAACTCCTACGAGCAGTACTTC.

This clonotype was detected ten times or more. This sequence joins TRBV19 and TRBJ2-3; the D is unclear. The germline gives CDR1 LNHDA, CDR2 SQIVND (reference sequence). The CDR3 contains 12 residues. V was trimmed by 5 bases and J by 4 bases, leaving 7 bases between them. CDR3 region: CASSAQPDTQYF. In DNA, the CDR3 is TGTGCCAGTAGTGCCCAGCCAGATACGCAGTATTTT.

This clonotype was observed a handful of times. The rearrangement uses TRBV12-3 or TRBV12-4 and TRBJ2-6; 7 nucleotides match TRBD1. J lost 1 base, V lost 6 bases, and 3 bases had no gene match. The CDR3 length is 15 residues. The CDR3 DNA is TGTGCCAGCAGCAGGGGACAGTCTGGGGCCAACGTCCTGACTTTC. Protein sequence: CASSRGQSGANVLTF.

In its sample, this clonotype was seen many times. V usage is TRBV5-1 and J usage is TRBJ2-2, with 10 bases aligning to TRBD2. CDR1 SGHRS and CDR2 YFSETQ come from the germline V gene. V trimming: 5 bases; J trimming: 6 bases; junction bases outside the gene matches: 10. The CDR3 covers 16 residues. The CDR3 DNA sequence: TGCGCCAGCAGTGCGTCTAGCGGGAGAAGGGCCGGGGAGCTGTTTTTT. The encoded protein is CASSASSGRRAGELFF.

V gene TRBV18 combines with J gene TRBJ1-3, with no clear D. The CDR3 covers 15 residues. The germline V gene encodes CDR1 KGHSH and CDR2 LQKENI. V shed 4 bases and J shed 1 base, with 11 bases lying between them. The CDR3 is CASSLPGSSGNTIYF. The CDR3 DNA reads TGTGCCAGCTCACTCCCGGGATCATCTGGAAACACCATATATTTT.

This clonotype was seen a few times. The chain links TRBV7-2 to TRBJ2-3; D may correspond to TRBD1 or TRBD2 (6 bases each). Between the trimmed V and J ends, which lost 5 bases and 5 bases, there was a span of 14 bases. Germline-derived CDR1 and CDR2 are SGHTA and FQGNSA. The CDR3 contains 14 residues. In nucleotides, the CDR3 is TGTGCCAGCAGCCCGGGGGCTACGAGAGATACGCAGTATTTT. Amino acids: CASSPGATRDTQYF.